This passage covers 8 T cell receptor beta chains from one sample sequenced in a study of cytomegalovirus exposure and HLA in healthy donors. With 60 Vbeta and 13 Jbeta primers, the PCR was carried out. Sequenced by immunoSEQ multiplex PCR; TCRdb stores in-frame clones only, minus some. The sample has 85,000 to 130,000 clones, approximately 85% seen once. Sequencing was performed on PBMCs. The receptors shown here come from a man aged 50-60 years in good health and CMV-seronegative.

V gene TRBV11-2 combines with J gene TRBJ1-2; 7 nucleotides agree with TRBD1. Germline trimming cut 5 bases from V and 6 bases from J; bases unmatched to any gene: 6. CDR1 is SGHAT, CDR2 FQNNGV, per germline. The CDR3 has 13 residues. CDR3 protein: CASSRQGSHGYTF. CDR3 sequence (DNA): TGTGCCAGCAGCCGACAGGGATCCCATGGCTACACCTTC.

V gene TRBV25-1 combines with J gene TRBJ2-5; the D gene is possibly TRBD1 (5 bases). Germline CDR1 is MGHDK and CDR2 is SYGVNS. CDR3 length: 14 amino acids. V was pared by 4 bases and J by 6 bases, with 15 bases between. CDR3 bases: TGTGCCAGCAGTGCCCCGGAAGGGGCGAAGACCCAGTACTTC. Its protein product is CASSAPEGAKTQYF.

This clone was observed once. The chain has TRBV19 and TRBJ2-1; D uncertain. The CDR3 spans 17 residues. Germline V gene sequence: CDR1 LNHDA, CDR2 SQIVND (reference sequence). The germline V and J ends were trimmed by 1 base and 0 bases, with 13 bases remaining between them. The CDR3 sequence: CASSIGTDMASYNEQFF. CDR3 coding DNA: TGTGCCAGTAGTATAGGAACCGACATGGCCTCCTACAATGAGCAGTTCTTC.

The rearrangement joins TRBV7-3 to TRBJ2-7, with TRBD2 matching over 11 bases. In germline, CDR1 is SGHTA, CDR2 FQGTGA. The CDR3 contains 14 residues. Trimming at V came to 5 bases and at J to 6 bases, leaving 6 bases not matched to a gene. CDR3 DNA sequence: TGTGCCAGCAGCATTAGCGGGGGGGCGGGCGAGCAGTACTTC. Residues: CASSISGGAGEQYF.

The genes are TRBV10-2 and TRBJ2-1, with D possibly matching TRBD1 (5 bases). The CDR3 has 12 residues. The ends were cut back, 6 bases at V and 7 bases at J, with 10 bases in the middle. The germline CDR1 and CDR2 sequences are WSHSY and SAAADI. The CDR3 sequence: CASRVQGNEQFF. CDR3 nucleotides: TGCGCCAGCAGAGTGCAGGGTAATGAGCAGTTCTTC.

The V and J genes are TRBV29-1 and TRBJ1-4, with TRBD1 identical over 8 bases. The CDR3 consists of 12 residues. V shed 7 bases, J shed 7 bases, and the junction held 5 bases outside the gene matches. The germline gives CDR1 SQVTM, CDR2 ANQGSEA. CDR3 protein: CSAGQGGEKLFF. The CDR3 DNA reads TGCAGCGCCGGACAGGGAGGTGAAAAACTGTTTTTT. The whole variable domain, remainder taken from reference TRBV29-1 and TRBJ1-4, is SAVISQKPSRDICQRGTSLTIQCQVDSQVTMMFWYRQQPGQSLTLIATANQGSEATYESGFVIDKFPISRPNLTFSTLTVSNMSPEDSSIYLCSAGQGGEKLFFGSGTQLSVL.

This chain's CDR3 is CSVAGANTEAFF. DNA of the CDR3: TGCAGCGTTGCCGGAGCGAACACTGAAGCTTTCTTT. This sequence joins TRBV29-1 and TRBJ1-1; D not certain. Trimming pared 4 bases from V and 1 base from J, leaving 7 bases between. Per germline, CDR1 SQVTM and CDR2 ANQGSEA. CDR3 length: 12 residues.

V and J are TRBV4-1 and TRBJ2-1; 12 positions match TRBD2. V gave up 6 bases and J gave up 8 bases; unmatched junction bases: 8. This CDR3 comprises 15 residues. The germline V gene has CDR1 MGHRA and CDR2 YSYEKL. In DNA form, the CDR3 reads TGCGCCAGCAGTTGGACTAGCGGGGCGGGTTATGAGCAGTTCTTC. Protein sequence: CASSWTSGAGYEQFF.